This T cell receptor (beta chain) was sequenced for a study of shared clonotypes between healthy human individuals. Study conclusions and caveats: Among the subsets, naive ones generally showed larger estimated richness than memory ones.

Trimming took off 2 bases at V and 8 bases at J, with 15 bases between the two ends. The CDR3 totals 13 residues. Germline-derived CDR1 and CDR2 are GTSNPN and SVGIG (reference sequence). Repertoires were generated with immunoSEQ multiplex PCR, while TCRdb's copy carries only in-frame clones and drops some. The sample records about 2.3 million clones, just under 95% being singletons. Turning to this clone: The target antigen is unknown.

The receptor was isolated from a man between 18 and 35 years old in good health. Some clones in this sample may be carry-over from other donors' samples. The chain carries TRBV30 and TRBJ1-2; D gene ambiguous. The source material was naive CD4+ T cells from PBMCs. The subset was: CD45RA+ positively selected. The CDR3 coding sequence is TGTGCCTGGAGTCAATCATGGGTTGGCGGCTACACCTTC. Translation gives CAWSQSWVGGYTF.